This T cell receptor (beta chain) derives from a study of blood T cell repertoires in COVID-19. Study overall: COVID-19 samples, acute and convalescent, were from the United States, Italy and Spain. Nucleic acid was either cDNA or gDNA, and it came from T cells, B-cell-depleted T cells, or PBMCs.

Trimming left V 4 bases short and J 4 bases short, with 8 bases between. This CDR3 is built from 13 residues. The germline V gene has CDR1 SGHRS and CDR2 YFSETQ. Per the authors' pipeline: For nucleated cells, counts were estimated from reference gene primer amplification. Some clones are missing from TCRdb's copy, which holds only in-frame ones; the method was immunoSEQ multiplex PCR. That table supplies the V and J calls and clone size; D and trimming were determined from the DNA. This table has some 160,000 clones, 80% to 90% appearing once. This receptor was taken from a man between 60 and 75 years old with acute or convalescent COVID-19. The source material was peripheral blood. The V call is TRBV5-1, the J call TRBJ2-2; D is perhaps TRBD1 (6 bases). CDR3 DNA sequence: TGCGCCAGCAGCGACAGGCCCACCGGGGAGCTGTTTTTT. It encodes CASSDRPTGELFF.